A selection of T cell receptor beta chains follows, all from one sample in a study of radiation and T cells in renal cell carcinoma. Assay used: immunoSEQ multiplex PCR; TCRdb lists only in-frame clones, some missing. The repertoire holds roughly 80,000 clones, with approximately 83% as singletons. This specimen was blood, taken from a patient whose treatment included radiotherapy and nephrectomy. The receptors were gathered from a woman between 45 and 65 years old with renal cell carcinoma. Both conserved end residues are part of each CDR3. The D gene is left open where the match is weak. Clone size is shown for a subset of rows, as once, few, many or a class of expanded clone.

v_gene	d_gene	j_gene	abundance	CDR3nt	CDR3aa
TRBV18	NA	TRBJ2-3	once	TGTGCCAGCTCACCCGCGAAATTGGCAGGGGGCACAGATACGCAGTATTTT	CASSPAKLAGGTDTQYF
TRBV9	NA	TRBJ2-3	NA	TGTGCCAGCAGCTACCAGGGTGCAAGCACAGATACGCAGTATTTT	CASSYQGASTDTQYF
TRBV10-3	NA	TRBJ2-1	NA	TGTGCCACCACCCACATTGGGAACAGGGTGAATGAGCAGTTCTTC	CATTHIGNRVNEQFF
TRBV7-2	NA	TRBJ2-5	NA	TGTGCCAGCAGCTCGGTAAGGGCAGTACAAGAGACCCAGTACTTC	CASSSVRAVQETQYF
TRBV14	TRBD1	TRBJ1-1	NA	TGTGCCAGCAGCCAAGGATTGGACAGGGGGACTGAAGCTTTCTTT	CASSQGLDRGTEAFF
TRBV6-5	NA	TRBJ2-7	NA	TGTGCCAGCGCCCTATGGGAGCCCTACGAGCAGTACTTC	CASALWEPYEQYF
TRBV28	NA	TRBJ1-1	NA	TGTGCCAGCAAGAGGGGCAACACTGAAGCTTTCTTT	CASKRGNTEAFF
TRBV6-5	NA	TRBJ2-3	NA	TGTGCCAGCAGCGTGGAGGTGCGGGATACGCAGTATTTT	CASSVEVRDTQYF
TRBV29-1	NA	TRBJ1-1	NA	TGCAGCGTGCGGGACCCTGGGAACACTGAAGCTTTCTTT	CSVRDPGNTEAFF
TRBV6-5	NA	TRBJ1-5	NA	TGTGCCAGCACCCCGTGGGGTTTCAATCAGCCCCAGCATTTT	CASTPWGFNQPQHF
TRBV11-2	NA	TRBJ2-3	NA	TGTGCCAGCAGCTTAGATGGTGCGGGGGCGAATACGCAGTATTTT	CASSLDGAGANTQYF
TRBV7-9	NA	TRBJ1-5	NA	TGTGCCAGCAGCTTAGGGGTAGGGGGGACTCAGCCCCAGCATTTT	CASSLGVGGTQPQHF
TRBV7-7	TRBD2	TRBJ2-1	NA	TGTGCCAGCAGCTTAGCCGGGGGGGATGAGCAGTTCTTC	CASSLAGGDEQFF
TRBV7-9	TRBD2	TRBJ2-3	NA	TGTGCCAGCAGCGAAACTAGCGGAAGCACAGATACGCAGTATTTT	CASSETSGSTDTQYF
TRBV4-2	NA	TRBJ2-3	NA	TGTGCCAGCAGCCAAGAGCCAAGCACAGATACGCAGTATTTT	CASSQEPSTDTQYF
TRBV15	NA	TRBJ2-7	NA	TGTGCCACCAGCAGAGAACGGGCCGAGCAGTACTTC	CATSRERAEQYF